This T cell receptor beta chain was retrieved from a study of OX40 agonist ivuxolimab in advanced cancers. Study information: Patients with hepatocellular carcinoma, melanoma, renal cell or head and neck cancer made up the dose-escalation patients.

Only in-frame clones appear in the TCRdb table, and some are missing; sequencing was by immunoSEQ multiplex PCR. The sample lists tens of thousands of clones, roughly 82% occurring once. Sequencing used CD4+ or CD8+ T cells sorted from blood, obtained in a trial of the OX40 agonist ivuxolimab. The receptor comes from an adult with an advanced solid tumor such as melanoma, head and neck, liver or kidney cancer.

The CDR3 bases are TGTGCCAGCAGTGATAGACAGGGGAAAGCTTTCTTT. It specifies CASSDRQGKAFF. The chain joins TRBV6-4 to TRBJ1-1; 8 nucleotides align to TRBD1. Germline CDR1 reads MRHNA; CDR2 reads SNTAGT. The CDR3 loop spans 12 amino acids. Germline trimming cut 3 bases from V and 9 bases from J; bases unmatched to any gene: 3.